The 17 T cell receptor beta chains listed next were all sequenced from one sample in a study of shared clonotypes between healthy human individuals. Libraries were prepared by immunoSEQ multiplex PCR; TCRdb keeps only in-frame clonotypes and omits some of them. The table includes 1 million to 1.3 million clones, about four fifths detected once. Source material: memory CD4+ T cells from PBMCs. Subset defined: CD45RA-negative fraction. The origin of the receptors is a man younger than 35 in good health. Some clones in this sample may be carry-over from other donors' samples.

The gene calls are TRBV7-6 and TRBJ2-7, with D possibly called TRBD1 or TRBD2 (5 bases each). The CDR3 consists of 15 residues. The V end lost 5 bases, the J end lost 2 bases, and 16 bases lay between the germline ends. The germline V gene encodes CDR1 SGHVS and CDR2 FNYEAQ. The CDR3 region is CASSPGTNPTYEQYF. The CDR3 region has the DNA TGTGCCAGCAGCCCCGGGACGAACCCCACCTACGAGCAGTACTTC.

As for this clone: Within the sample, other DNA sequences also encode this same CDR3. The gene calls are TRBV28 and TRBJ1-2; 7 bases map to TRBD1. The CDR3 contains 14 residues. The junction had 6 bases not matched to a gene; V was cut back by 6 bases and J by 2 bases. Germline CDR1 and CDR2: MDHEN and SYDVKM. The CDR3 reads CASSSQGRNYGYTF. As DNA, the CDR3 is TGTGCCAGCAGCTCACAGGGGCGGAACTATGGCTACACCTTC.

The chain carries TRBV19 and TRBJ2-1, with 7 bases that match TRBD1. V shed 9 bases and J 7 bases; nucleotides not matched to a gene: 18. CDR1 is LNHDA, CDR2 SQIVND, per germline (reference sequence). The CDR3 runs 16 residues. The CDR3: CASRNLMGQSHNEQFF. The DNA of the CDR3 is TGTGCCAGCAGGAACTTAATGGGACAGTCGCATAATGAGCAGTTCTTC.

The V call is TRBV6-6, the J call TRBJ2-1; no clear D. This CDR3 is built from 11 residues. Germline lookup yields CDR1 MNHNY and CDR2 SVGAGI (reference sequence). The V gene lost 8 bases and the J gene lost 7 bases, with 9 bases spanning the gap. The CDR3 DNA is TGTGCCAGCCGTAGGGTAAATGAGCAGTTCTTC. It codes for CASRRVNEQFF.

This chain joins TRBV5-1 and TRBJ2-3, with no clear D. V gave up 1 base and J gave up 5 bases, with 11 bases separating them. This CDR3 comprises 14 residues. The germline V gene has CDR1 SGHRS and CDR2 YFSETQ. The CDR3 nucleotides read TGCGCCAGCAGCTTGAATCGCCCGGAAGATACGCAGTATTTT. Amino acid sequence: CASSLNRPEDTQYF.

The chain uses TRBV7-7 and TRBJ2-3; D is perhaps TRBD2 (5 bases). The CDR3 has 16 residues. Looked up from germline, CDR1 is SSHAT and CDR2 is FNYEAQ (reference sequence). The V end lost 1 base, the J end lost 4 bases, and 15 bases lay between the germline ends. The CDR3 here is CASSLGVASGADTQYF. CDR3 in DNA: TGTGCCAGCAGCTTAGGAGTAGCGTCTGGGGCAGATACGCAGTATTTT.

On this clone: A much larger clone lies a single base off, so this may be a read error. The chain employs TRBV6-4 and TRBJ2-3; TRBD1 is a possible D gene (6 bases). The CDR3 sequence is 13 residues long. V lost 4 bases, J lost 3 bases, and 8 bases lay in between. Germline V gene sequence: CDR1 MRHNA, CDR2 SNTAGT. CDR3 nucleotide sequence: TGTGCCAGCAGTGCGGACAGTACAGATACGCAGTATTTT. Translated: CASSADSTDTQYF.

The chain carries TRBV13 and TRBJ2-2; D is possibly TRBD1 or TRBD2 (6 bases each). V was shortened by 10 bases and J by 3 bases, with 18 bases between the two germline ends. The CDR3 spans 15 residues. Per the germline V gene, CDR1 is PRHDT and CDR2 is FYEKMQ (reference sequence). CDR3 loop: CATPRGEGYTGELFF. Written as DNA, the CDR3 is TGTGCCACCCCGAGGGGGGAAGGGTACACCGGGGAGCTGTTTTTT.

This clone has a single count. J is TRBJ2-5 and V is TRBV19; D gene ambiguous. The CDR3 totals 15 residues. Between the trimmed V and J ends, which lost 0 bases and 3 bases, there was a span of 11 bases. CDR1 is LNHDA and CDR2 is SQIVND in the germline V gene (reference sequence). This CDR3 reads CASSIDGVPEETQYF. As DNA, the CDR3 is TGTGCCAGTAGTATAGATGGGGTCCCCGAAGAGACCCAGTACTTC. Drawing the rest from reference TRBV19 and TRBJ2-5, the complete variable domain is DGGITQSPKYLFRKEGQNVTLSCEQNLNHDAMYWYRQDPGQGLRLIYYSQIVNDFQKGDIAEGYSVSREKKESFPLTVTSAQKNPTAFYLCASSIDGVPEETQYFGPGTRLLVL.

The CDR3 DNA follows: TGTGCCAGCAGTTACTCTGGGCAGTTCAGGGCGAGCTACACCTTC. Encoded protein: CASSYSGQFRASYTF. The chain links TRBV6-5 to TRBJ1-2, with D perhaps matching TRBD1 (5 bases). This CDR3 has 15 residues. V was shortened by 0 bases and J by 9 bases, with 17 bases between the two germline ends. Per germline, CDR1 MNHEY and CDR2 SVGAGI.

V usage is TRBV7-2 and J usage is TRBJ2-5; no reliable D call. Germline lookup yields CDR1 SGHTA and CDR2 FQGNSA. Between the trimmed V and J ends, which lost 0 bases and 5 bases, there was a span of 13 bases. The CDR3 loop spans 15 amino acids. The CDR3 here is CASSLASGEGETQYF. The CDR3 nucleotides read TGTGCCAGCAGCTTAGCGTCCGGCGAAGGGGAGACCCAGTACTTC.

This clone was observed a few times. V usage is TRBV5-1 and J usage is TRBJ2-1; 7 bases match TRBD2. V lost 4 bases, J lost 10 bases, and 11 bases stayed unmatched. The CDR3 extends over 14 amino acids. CDR1 is SGHRS and CDR2 is YFSETQ in the germline V gene. The CDR3 loop is CASSPTSGAWEQFF. In DNA, the CDR3 is TGCGCCAGCAGCCCGACCAGCGGGGCCTGGGAGCAGTTCTTC.

The V and J genes are TRBV10-3 and TRBJ2-5, with D unclear. V was cut by 10 bases and J by 2 bases, with 14 bases left in between. The CDR3 extends over 13 amino acids. CDR1 ENHRY and CDR2 SYGVKD come from the germline V gene. The CDR3 DNA reads TGTGCCACCGTAAGGGATTTACAAGAGACCCAGTACTTC. Amino acids: CATVRDLQETQYF.

As for this clone: With only one base between it and a far larger clone, this is likely a read error. The chain employs TRBV30 and TRBJ2-5, with D tentatively TRBD1 or TRBD2 (5 bases each). CDR3 length: 13 residues. Germline CDR1 GTSNPN, CDR2 SVGIG (reference sequence). This chain's CDR3 is CTWAPRKGTTQYF. The CDR3 DNA is TGTACCTGGGCTCCTCGAAAGGGGACGACCCAGTACTTC.

The chain uses TRBV9 and TRBJ2-7, with D tentatively TRBD1 (6 bases). Germline-derived CDR1 and CDR2 are SGDLS and YYNGEE. Trimming removed 4 bases from V and 6 bases from J, with 20 bases in between. This CDR3 contains 15 residues. The CDR3 reads CASSPRSGASAEQYF. CDR3 in DNA: TGTGCCAGCAGCCCCCGTTCAGGGGCGTCCGCCGAGCAGTACTTC.

The rearrangement joins TRBV9 to TRBJ2-7; TRBD2 aligns across 9 bases. The CDR3 has 15 residues. J lost 2 bases, V lost 0 bases, and 3 bases had no gene match. Germline CDR1 and CDR2: SGDLS and YYNGEE. The CDR3 sequence is CASSVGREGPYEQYF. The DNA of the CDR3 is TGTGCCAGCAGCGTAGGGCGGGAGGGCCCCTACGAGCAGTACTTC.

The V call is TRBV4-2, the J call TRBJ1-5, with TRBD1 matching 7 bases. Trimming removed 5 bases from V and 2 bases from J; junction bases left unmatched: 9. This CDR3 region has 16 residues. From germline, CDR1 is LGHNA and CDR2 YNFKEQ. CDR3 in amino acids: CASSADRVGGNQPQHF. The CDR3 DNA reads TGTGCCAGCAGCGCTGACAGGGTGGGCGGCAATCAGCCCCAGCATTTT.